This TCR beta chain was captured in a study of CD8+ T cells in alopecia areata. For the study at large: At a dose of 5 to 10 mg twice daily, oral tofacitinib was given to treated patients.

As regards this clone: Its target is not known.

Germline V gene lookup returns CDR1 KGHSH and CDR2 LQKENI. CDR3 size: 14 residues. Trimming took off 2 bases at V and 0 bases at J, with 7 bases between the two ends. Treatment described: oral pan-JAK inhibitor, 5-10 mg twice daily. The study's findings and limits: Whereas mice showed it more clearly, TCR sharing across patients was murkier, possibly because of HLA. Persistence during tofacitinib was seen for many expanded lesional clones in scalp and blood. Normal scalp showed lower clonality than lesional scalp, especially alopecia totalis/universalis.

RNA was isolated and reverse transcribed to cDNA, the sequencing template. TCRdb keeps only in-frame clones here, not all; method: immunoSEQ multiplex PCR. This sample has about 180,000 clones; 58% occur once, and the top ten carry 15% to 20%. Here the sequenced sample was CD4+ T cells sorted from blood, taken at approximately week 61, from a patient treated with tofacitinib. This chain connects TRBV18 to TRBJ1-2; D call uncertain. This clonotype was sampled from a human donor with alopecia areata. The CDR3 DNA sequence: TGTGCCAGCTCACCAGGAGGGTCTAACTATGGCTACACCTTC. This sequence encodes CASSPGGSNYGYTF.